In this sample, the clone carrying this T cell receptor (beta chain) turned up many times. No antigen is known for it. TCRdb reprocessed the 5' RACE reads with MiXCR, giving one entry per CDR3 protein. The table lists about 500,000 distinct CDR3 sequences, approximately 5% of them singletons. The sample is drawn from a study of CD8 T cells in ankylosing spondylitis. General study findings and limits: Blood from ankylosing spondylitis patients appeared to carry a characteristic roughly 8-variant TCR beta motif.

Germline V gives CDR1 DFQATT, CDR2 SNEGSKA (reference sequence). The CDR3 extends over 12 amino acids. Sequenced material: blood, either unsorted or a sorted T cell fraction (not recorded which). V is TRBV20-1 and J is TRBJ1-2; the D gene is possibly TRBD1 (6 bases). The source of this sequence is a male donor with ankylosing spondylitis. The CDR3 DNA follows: TGCAGGGCGGGGGGCAGAGGTGACGGCTACACCTTC. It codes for CRAGGRGDGYTF.